This T cell receptor beta chain emerged from a study of T-cell memory formation after mild COVID-19. A single record per CDR3 protein comes from TCRdb applying MiXCR to the 5' RACE reads. The table includes fewer than 600,000 distinct CDR3 sequences, about 20% detected once. Regarding this clonotype: Without the conserved terminal phenylalanine or tryptophan, this CDR3 likely stems from a read error.

The CDR3 length is 15 residues. V gave up 0 bases and J gave up 0 bases, with 7 bases separating them. The germline V gene encodes CDR1 SGHTA and CDR2 FQGTGA. The TCR originated in an adult woman who had mild COVID-19 (a few samples of this study predate the infection). Cell type and time point are not known. J is TRBJ2-3 and V is TRBV7-3; D gene uncertain. Sequenced material: PBMCs or a T cell subset sorted from them (not recorded which). The CDR3 loop is CASSLTRESTDTQYS. As DNA, the CDR3 is TGTGCCAGCAGCTTAACCAGAGAGAGCACAGATACGCAGTATTCT.